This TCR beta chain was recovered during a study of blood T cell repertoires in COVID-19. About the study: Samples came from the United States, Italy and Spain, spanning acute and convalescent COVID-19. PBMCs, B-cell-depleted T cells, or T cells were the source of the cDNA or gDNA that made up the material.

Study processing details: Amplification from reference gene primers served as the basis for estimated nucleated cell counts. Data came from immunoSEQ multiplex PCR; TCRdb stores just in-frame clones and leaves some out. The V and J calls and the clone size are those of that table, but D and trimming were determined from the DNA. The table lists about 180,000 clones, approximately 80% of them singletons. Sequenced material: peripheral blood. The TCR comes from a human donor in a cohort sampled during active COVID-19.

The CDR3 loop is CASSQDLSRGYEQYF. In DNA, the CDR3 is TGTGCCAGCAGCCAAGATCTTAGCAGGGGCTACGAGCAGTACTTC. This chain joins TRBV3-1 (or the pseudogene TRBV3-2) and TRBJ2-7; maybe TRBD1 (6 bases). Germline CDR1 is LGHDT and CDR2 is YNNKEL (reference sequence). The CDR3 has 15 amino acids. Trimming pared 0 bases from V and 3 bases from J, leaving 12 bases between.